This T cell receptor (beta chain) was sequenced during a study of blood T cell repertoires in COVID-19 (dated by TCRdb to the early 2020s). In the study overall: Samples from collaborators originated in the United States, Italy and Spain and spanned both the acute and convalescent phases of COVID-19. The prospective study material was composed of cDNA or gDNA derived from T cells, B-cell-depleted T cells, or PBMCs. Deeply sampled blood TCRbeta repertoires from subjects exposed to, actively infected with, or recovered from COVID-19 were included in the dataset. The repertoires were released in a freely available public database meant as a resource for research on the immune response to SARS-CoV-2. The samples were drawn from the first 160 participants of the ongoing ImmuneRACE study and from over 950 subjects provided by 6 global collaborators. The sample metadata nearly always contained a de-identified subject ID, COVID-19 status, age in years and sex. Where available, HLA class I and class II types were taken from metadata supplied by the sample provider and were not determined by assay-based typing. The full study reports these points: The quantity of clinical and demographic metadata differed by source and by participant and was supplied without curation.

The CDR1 and CDR2 encoded by the germline V gene (reference sequence) are GTSNPN and SVGIG. Spanning cysteine to phenylalanine, the CDR3 consists of 15 amino acids. Only the CDR3 part of the read is kept: 45 bases, read in frame from the first base. V is pared back by 0 bases and J by 5 bases, with 16 bases lying between the germline termini. Of note for this clone: Its antigen remains unidentified. No base qualities exist here, and no much larger clone lies one base off it.

TCRbeta CDR3 regions were amplified from genomic DNA by means of the immunoSEQ Assay, a bias-controlled multiplex PCR. Per the source publication's procedure: The number of nucleated cells in each sample was estimated from the amplification of reference gene primers within the assay. To quantify the absolute abundance of each unique TCRbeta CDR3 rearrangement, sequence reads were collapsed and filtered. Productive Simpson clonality was computed per sample as the square root of Simpson's diversity index over productive rearrangements. TCRdb carries this immuneACCESS record with in-frame sequences only. Its versions omit some clonotypes, under half of them owing to an unresolved V gene in the studies checked, with the rest unexplained. D and trimming come from the DNA, and the V and J calls and clone size come from that table. Here the sample has 55,000 to 65,000 clones; 90% occur a single time. 8.3% of the sample is held by the ten biggest clonotypes.

The collaborating institutions used their own protocols to collect whole blood in K2EDTA tubes. For TCRbeta analysis, collaborator samples were shipped as frozen whole blood, as isolated PBMCs, or as DNA extracted from either sample type. The source material was peripheral blood. This clonotype originated in a human donor with active COVID-19. The donor label of this sample is uncertain. The rearrangement combines TRBV30 with TRBJ1-2; the D gene identity is not certain. The CDR3 sequence is CAWSVLITGGYGYTF. The DNA is TGTGCCTGGAGTGTACTTATTACCGGAGGTTATGGCTACACCTTC.